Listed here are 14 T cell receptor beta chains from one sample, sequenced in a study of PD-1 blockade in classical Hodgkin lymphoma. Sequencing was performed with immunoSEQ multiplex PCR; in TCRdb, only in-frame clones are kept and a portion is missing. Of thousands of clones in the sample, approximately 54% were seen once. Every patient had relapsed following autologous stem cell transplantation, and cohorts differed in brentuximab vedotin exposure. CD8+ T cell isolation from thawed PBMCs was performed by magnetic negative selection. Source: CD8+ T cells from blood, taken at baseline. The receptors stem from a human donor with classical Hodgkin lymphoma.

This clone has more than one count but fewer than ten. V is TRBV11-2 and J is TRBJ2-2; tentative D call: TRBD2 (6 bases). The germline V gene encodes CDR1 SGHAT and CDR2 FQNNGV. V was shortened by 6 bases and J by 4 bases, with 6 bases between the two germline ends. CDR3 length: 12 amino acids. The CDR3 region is CASRGGTGELFF. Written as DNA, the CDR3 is TGTGCCAGCAGGGGGGGCACCGGGGAGCTGTTTTTT.

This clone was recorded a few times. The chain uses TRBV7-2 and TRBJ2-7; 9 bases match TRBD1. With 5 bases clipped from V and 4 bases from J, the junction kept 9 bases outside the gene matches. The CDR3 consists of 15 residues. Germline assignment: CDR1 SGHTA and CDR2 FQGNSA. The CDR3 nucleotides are TGTGCCAGCAGCCCTTCCGGGACAGGGTTATACGAGCAGTACTTC. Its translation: CASSPSGTGLYEQYF.

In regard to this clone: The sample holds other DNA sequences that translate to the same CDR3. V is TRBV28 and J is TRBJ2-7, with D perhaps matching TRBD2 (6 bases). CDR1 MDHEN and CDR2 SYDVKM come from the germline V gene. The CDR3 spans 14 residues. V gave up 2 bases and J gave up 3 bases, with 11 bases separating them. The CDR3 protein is CASSLLAGSYEQYF. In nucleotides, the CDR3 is TGTGCCAGCAGTTTACTGGCGGGAAGCTACGAGCAGTACTTC.

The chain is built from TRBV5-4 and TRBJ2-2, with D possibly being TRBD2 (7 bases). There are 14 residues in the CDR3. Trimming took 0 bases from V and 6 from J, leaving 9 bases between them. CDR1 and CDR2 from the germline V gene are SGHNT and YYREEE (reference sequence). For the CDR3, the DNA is TGTGCCAGCAGCTTGGGGCGGGGGCCCGGGGAGCTGTTTTTT. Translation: CASSLGRGPGELFF.

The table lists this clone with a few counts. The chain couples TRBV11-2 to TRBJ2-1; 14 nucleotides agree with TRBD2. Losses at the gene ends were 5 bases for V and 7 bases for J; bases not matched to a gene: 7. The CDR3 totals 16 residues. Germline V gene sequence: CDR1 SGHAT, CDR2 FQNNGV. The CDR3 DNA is TGTGCCAGCAGCACCAGACTAGCGGGAGGGAAGAATGAGCAGTTCTTC. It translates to CASSTRLAGGKNEQFF. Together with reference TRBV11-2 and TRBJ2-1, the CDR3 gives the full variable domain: EAGVAQSPRYKIIEKRQSVAFWCNPISGHATLYWYQQILGQGPKLLIQFQNNGVVDDSQLPKDRFSAERLKGVDSTLKIQPAKLEDSAVYLCASSTRLAGGKNEQFFGPGTRLTVL.

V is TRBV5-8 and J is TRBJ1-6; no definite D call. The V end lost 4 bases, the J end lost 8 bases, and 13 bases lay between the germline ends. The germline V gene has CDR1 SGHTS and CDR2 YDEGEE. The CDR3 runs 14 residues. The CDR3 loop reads CASSPAERYSPLHF. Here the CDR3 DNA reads TGTGCCAGCAGCCCCGCGGAGAGGTATTCACCCCTCCACTTT. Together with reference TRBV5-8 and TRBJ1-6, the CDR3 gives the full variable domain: EAGVTQSPTHLIKTRGQQATLRCSPISGHTSVYWYQQALGLGLQFLLWYDEGEERNRGNFPPRFSGRQFPNYSSELNVNALELEDSALYLCASSPAERYSPLHFGNGTRLTVT.

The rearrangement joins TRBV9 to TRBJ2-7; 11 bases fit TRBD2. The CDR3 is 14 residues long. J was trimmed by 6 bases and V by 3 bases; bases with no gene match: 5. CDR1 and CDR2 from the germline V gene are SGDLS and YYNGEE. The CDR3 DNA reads TGTGCCAGCAGCGCCCGGGGACTAGCGGCCGAGCAGTACTTC. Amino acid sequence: CASSARGLAAEQYF. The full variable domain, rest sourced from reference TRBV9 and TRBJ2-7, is DSGVTQTPKHLITATGQRVTLRCSPRSGDLSVYWYQQSLDQGLQFLIQYYNGEERAKGNILERFSAQQFPDLHSELNLSSLELGDSALYFCASSARGLAAEQYFGPGTRLTVT.

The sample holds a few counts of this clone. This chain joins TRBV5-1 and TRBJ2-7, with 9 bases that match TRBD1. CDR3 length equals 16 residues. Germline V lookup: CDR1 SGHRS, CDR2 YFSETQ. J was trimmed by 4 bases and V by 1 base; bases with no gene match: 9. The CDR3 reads CASSLSARTGVYEQYF. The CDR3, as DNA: TGCGCCAGCAGCTTGTCGGCTAGGACAGGGGTTTACGAGCAGTACTTC.

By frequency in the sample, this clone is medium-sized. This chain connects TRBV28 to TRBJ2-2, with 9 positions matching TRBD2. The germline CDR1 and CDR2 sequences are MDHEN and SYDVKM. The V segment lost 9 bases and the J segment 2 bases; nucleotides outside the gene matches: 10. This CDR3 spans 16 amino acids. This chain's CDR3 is CASITLTSGNTGELFF. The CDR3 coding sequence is TGTGCCAGTATAACACTGACTAGCGGTAACACCGGGGAGCTGTTTTTT.

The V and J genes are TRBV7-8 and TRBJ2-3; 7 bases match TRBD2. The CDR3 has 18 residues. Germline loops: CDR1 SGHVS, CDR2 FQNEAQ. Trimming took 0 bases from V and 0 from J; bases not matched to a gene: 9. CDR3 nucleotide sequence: TGTGCCAGCAGCTTAGCGCGGAGCGGGGCCCGTAGCACAGATACGCAGTATTTT. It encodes CASSLARSGARSTDTQYF.

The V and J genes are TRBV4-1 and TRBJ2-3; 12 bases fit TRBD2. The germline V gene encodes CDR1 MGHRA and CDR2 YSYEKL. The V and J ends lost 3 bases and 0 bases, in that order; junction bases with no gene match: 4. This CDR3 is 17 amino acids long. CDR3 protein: CASSQLAGGFSTDTQYF. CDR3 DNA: TGCGCCAGCAGCCAGCTAGCGGGAGGGTTTAGCACAGATACGCAGTATTTT.

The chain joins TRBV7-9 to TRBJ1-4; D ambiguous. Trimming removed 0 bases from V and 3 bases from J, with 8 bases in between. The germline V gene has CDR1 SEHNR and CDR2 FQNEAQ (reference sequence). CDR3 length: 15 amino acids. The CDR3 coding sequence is TGTGCCAGCAGCTTAGCTGCGGGTCCTAATGAAAAACTGTTTTTT. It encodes CASSLAAGPNEKLFF.

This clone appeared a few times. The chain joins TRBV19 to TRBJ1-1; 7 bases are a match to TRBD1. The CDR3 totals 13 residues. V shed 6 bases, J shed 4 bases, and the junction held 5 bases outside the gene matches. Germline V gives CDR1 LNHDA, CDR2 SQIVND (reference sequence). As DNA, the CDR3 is TGTGCCAGTAGGATGTCAGGGGGCACTGAAGCTTTCTTT. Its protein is CASRMSGGTEAFF.

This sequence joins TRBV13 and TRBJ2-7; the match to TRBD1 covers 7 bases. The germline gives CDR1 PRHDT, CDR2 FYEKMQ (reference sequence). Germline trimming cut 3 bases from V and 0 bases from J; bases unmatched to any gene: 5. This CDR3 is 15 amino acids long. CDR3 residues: CASSFWGQSSYEQYF. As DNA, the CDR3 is TGTGCCAGCAGCTTTTGGGGACAGAGCTCCTACGAGCAGTACTTC.